This T cell receptor beta chain was sequenced in a study of cytomegalovirus exposure and HLA in healthy donors. Overall study results and limits: Some public TCRs appeared in many individuals, while most sequences were rare. The productive fraction for most TCR beta V segments was about 90% or about 30% in an earlier analysis. Equally common other TCR beta chains were less clonally expanded than HLA-associated ones, a later analysis found. Using a false discovery rate of 0.05, a later analysis showed that 15,000 to 20,000 TCR beta sequences were associated with HLA alleles.

PCR was performed using 60 Vbeta and 13 Jbeta primers. Clones were read by immunoSEQ multiplex PCR, and TCRdb kept only the in-frame ones, dropping some. The sample has 210,000 or so clones; under 80% are singletons. As regards this clone: What it binds is unknown.

V lost 5 bases and J 6 bases, leaving 17 bases between the germline ends. This CDR3 region has 15 residues. Per germline, CDR1 SGHRS and CDR2 YFSETQ. The rearrangement joins TRBV5-1 to TRBJ1-4, with a tentative D call TRBD1 (6 bases). The sequencing sample was made of PBMCs. The clonotype comes from a girl aged 2 to 10 in good health and CMV-seronegative. The CDR3 reads CASRETQGFDEKLFF. The DNA for the CDR3 is TGCGCCAGCAGAGAAACCCAGGGGTTTGATGAAAAACTGTTTTTT.